The 16 T cell receptor beta chains listed next were all sequenced from one sample in a study of identifying expanded T cells in peripheral blood. Method: immunoSEQ multiplex PCR; TCRdb's copy keeps in-frame clones and lacks some. The repertoire includes 75,000 to 90,000 clones, about 87% of them detected once, and roughly 7.3% sits in the top ten. The source material was blood. These receptors were collected from a person aged 18 to 75 in good health.

This clone was found once. This chain connects TRBV2 to TRBJ2-2, with D possibly TRBD1 on 6 matching bases. With 6 bases removed from V and 0 bases from J, the gap between germline ends came to 8 bases. This CDR3 comprises 14 residues. Germline V CDR1 and CDR2: SNHLY, FYNNEI. CDR3 loop: CASRGDTNTGELFF. In DNA, the CDR3 is TGTGCCAGCAGGGGGGACACGAACACCGGGGAGCTGTTTTTT.

The chain joins TRBV5-1 to TRBJ1-1, with D tentatively TRBD1 (6 bases). V lost 3 bases and J 4 bases, leaving 19 bases between the germline ends. There are 16 residues in the CDR3. Germline loops: CDR1 SGHRS, CDR2 YFSETQ. This chain's CDR3 is CASSSEGAGRGTEAFF. The CDR3 bases are TGCGCCAGCAGCTCGGAAGGGGCGGGCAGGGGCACTGAAGCTTTCTTT.

The chain combines TRBV2 with TRBJ1-1, with D possibly being TRBD1 (6 bases). CDR3 length equals 18 residues. Germline-derived CDR1 and CDR2 are SNHLY and FYNNEI. V was clipped by 7 bases and J by 0 bases, with 24 bases between them. The CDR3 loop reads CASTRLLDLEGVNTEAFF. Written as DNA, the CDR3 is TGTGCCAGCACTAGACTACTGGACCTTGAGGGGGTGAACACTGAAGCTTTCTTT.

This chain connects TRBV7-9 to TRBJ2-2; no definite D call. From germline, CDR1 is SEHNR and CDR2 FQNEAQ (reference sequence). The CDR3 extends over 15 amino acids. V was pared by 1 base and J by 0 bases, with 6 bases between. In nucleotides, the CDR3 is TGTGCCAGCAGCTTAGGGCAGGCGAACACCGGGGAGCTGTTTTTT. Protein sequence: CASSLGQANTGELFF.

The chain combines TRBV5-1 with TRBJ2-3; D is uncertain. V was pared by 3 bases and J by 2 bases, with 4 bases between. The V gene's germline CDR1 is SGHRS and CDR2 YFSETQ. The CDR3 runs 12 residues. CDR3 DNA: TGCGCCAGCAGCTCCTTCACAGATACGCAGTATTTT. It is translated as CASSSFTDTQYF.

V is TRBV5-6 and J is TRBJ2-1; D is unresolved. V was shortened by 2 bases and J by 12 bases, with 21 bases between the two germline ends. Germline V CDR1 and CDR2: SGHDT, YYEEEE. This CDR3 has 15 amino acids. The CDR3 region is CASSFLTATSNSQFF. The CDR3, as DNA: TGTGCCAGCAGCTTCCTAACAGCGACTTCGAACTCGCAGTTCTTC.

The chain has TRBV6-1 and TRBJ2-7, with D uncertain. Germline CDR1 MNHNS, CDR2 SASEGT. The CDR3 runs to 14 residues. V shed 2 bases and J shed 3 bases, with 11 bases lying between them. CDR3 DNA: TGTGCCAGCAGTGAACTTGGCCGGAGCTACGAGCAGTACTTC. Its translation is CASSELGRSYEQYF.

The V gene is TRBV5-1, the J gene TRBJ1-2; D gene unclear. The V and J ends lost 0 bases and 3 bases respectively, with 3 bases between them. Germline values: CDR1 SGHRS, CDR2 YFSETQ. The CDR3 is 12 residues long. The CDR3 spells CASSLEHYGYTF. The CDR3 DNA is TGCGCCAGCAGCTTGGAGCACTATGGCTACACCTTC.

The chain is built from TRBV18 and TRBJ1-2; tentative D call: TRBD1 (6 bases). V dropped 3 bases and J dropped 3 bases, with 14 bases sitting between them. Germline assignment: CDR1 KGHSH and CDR2 LQKENI. The CDR3 runs to 15 residues. The CDR3 is CASSPIPGADYGYTF. The CDR3 DNA reads TGTGCCAGCTCACCTATCCCAGGGGCAGACTATGGCTACACCTTC. Combining the CDR3 with reference TRBV18 and TRBJ1-2 gives the whole variable domain NAGVMQNPRHLVRRRGQEARLRCSPMKGHSHVYWYRQLPEEGLKFMVYLQKENIIDESGMPKERFSAEFPKEGPSILRIQQVVRGDSAAYFCASSPIPGADYGYTFGSGTRLTVV.

V and J are TRBV7-2 and TRBJ1-3, with 8 bases lining up with TRBD1. CDR3 size: 15 residues. The V and J ends lost 5 bases and 1 base, in that order; junction bases with no gene match: 4. Germline loops: CDR1 SGHTA, CDR2 FQGNSA. The CDR3 DNA is TGTGCCAGCAGCACGGGACAGGTGTCTGGAAACACCATATATTTT. Its translation: CASSTGQVSGNTIYF.

The count of this clone is one. V is TRBV30 and J is TRBJ1-1, with 8 bases that match TRBD1. V lost 4 bases to trimming and J lost 9 bases; unmatched junction nucleotides: 4. CDR1 is GTSNPN, CDR2 SVGIG, per germline (reference sequence). The CDR3 extends over 11 amino acids. CDR3 nucleotide sequence: TGTGCCTGGACCCAGGGGGCGCAAGCTTTCTTT. It translates to CAWTQGAQAFF.

V usage is TRBV9 and J usage is TRBJ2-5; D tentatively reads TRBD1 or TRBD2 (6 bases each). From germline, CDR1 is SGDLS and CDR2 YYNGEE. V was pared by 0 bases and J by 1 base, with 10 bases between. The CDR3 sequence is 15 residues long. The CDR3 DNA is TGTGCCAGCAGCGTAGGTGGGGGGCCCCAAGAGACCCAGTACTTC. It codes for CASSVGGGPQETQYF. Combining the CDR3 with reference TRBV9 and TRBJ2-5 gives the whole variable domain DSGVTQTPKHLITATGQRVTLRCSPRSGDLSVYWYQQSLDQGLQFLIQYYNGEERAKGNILERFSAQQFPDLHSELNLSSLELGDSALYFCASSVGGGPQETQYFGPGTRLLVL.

The V and J genes are TRBV30 and TRBJ1-1; D gene unclear. V shed 2 bases and J shed 4 bases, with 11 bases lying between them. CDR3 size: 13 residues. Germline lookup yields CDR1 GTSNPN and CDR2 SVGIG (reference sequence). Here the CDR3 DNA reads TGTGCCTGGAGTATGGGTTTTTCCACTGAAGCTTTCTTT. Translated, it gives CAWSMGFSTEAFF. Full variable domain (rest looked up from reference TRBV30 and TRBJ1-1): SQTIHQWPATLVQPVGSPLSLECTVEGTSNPNLYWYRQAAGRGLQLLFYSVGIGQISSEVPQNLSASRPQDRQFILSSKKLLLSDSGFYLCAWSMGFSTEAFFGQGTRLTVV.

The rearrangement links TRBV14 to TRBJ1-1; D remains unclear. Germline loops: CDR1 SGHDN, CDR2 FVKESK. Trimming left V 0 bases short and J 4 bases short, with 6 bases between. The CDR3 spans 13 residues. This chain's CDR3 is CASSQELGTEAFF. The CDR3 bases are TGTGCCAGCAGCCAAGAGCTGGGCACTGAAGCTTTCTTT.

The chain uses TRBV7-9 and TRBJ2-7; D gene ambiguous. The CDR3 contains 13 residues. Looked up from germline, CDR1 is SEHNR and CDR2 is FQNEAQ (reference sequence). V lost 5 bases to trimming and J lost 4 bases, with 12 bases between them. In DNA form, the CDR3 reads TGTGCCAGCAGCCCGGCAGGCTCTTACGAGCAGTACTTC. The encoded protein is CASSPAGSYEQYF.

The chain is built from TRBV4-1 and TRBJ2-7, with D perhaps TRBD2 (6 bases). The CDR3 sequence is 16 residues long. Germline values: CDR1 MGHRA, CDR2 YSYEKL. Trimming pared 0 bases from V and 3 bases from J, leaving 15 bases between. CDR3 region: CASSQESGQGLYEQYF. CDR3 sequence (DNA): TGCGCCAGCAGCCAAGAGTCCGGCCAGGGACTCTACGAGCAGTACTTC.